The rows below give T cell receptor beta chains drawn from one sample of a study of blood T cell repertoires in COVID-19. TCRdb's copy holds only in-frame clones and misses some; the assay was immunoSEQ multiplex PCR. The data show 150,000 or so clones, with 75% to 90% seen just once and roughly 10% held by the top ten. Sequenced material: peripheral blood. The receptors stem from a human donor in a cohort sampled during active COVID-19. Both conserved end residues are part of each CDR3. D genes are given only for firm matches. Clone size is given for some rows only: seen once, a few or many times, or a class if the clone is expanded.

V,D,size,J,CDR3,DNA
TRBV28,TRBD2,.,TRBJ2-5,CASLEDKRGEVETQYF,TGTGCCAGCCTTGAAGACAAGCGGGGGGAGGTGGAGACCCAGTACTTC
TRBV10-3,TRBD1,.,TRBJ2-3,CAIKVGQGTDTQYF,TGTGCCATCAAAGTAGGACAGGGCACAGATACGCAGTATTTT
TRBV7-9,TRBD2,.,TRBJ2-3,CASSLEGLAGADTQYF,TGTGCCAGCAGCTTAGAGGGACTAGCGGGGGCAGATACGCAGTATTTT
TRBV9,.,.,TRBJ2-5,CASSVGGFGETQYF,TGTGCCAGCAGCGTTGGGGGCTTCGGGGAGACCCAGTACTTC
TRBV5-1,.,.,TRBJ1-4,CASGGGGDEKLFF,TGCGCCAGCGGCGGGGGGGGAGACGAAAAACTGTTTTTT
TRBV18,.,.,TRBJ2-7,CASSGGAGRYEQYF,TGTGCCAGCTCCGGTGGGGCAGGGCGGTACGAGCAGTACTTC
TRBV4-1,.,.,TRBJ1-2,CASSQDLGAGYTF,TGCGCCAGCAGCCAAGATCTGGGGGCTGGCTACACCTTC
TRBV29-1,.,.,TRBJ1-1,CSVERRATEAFF,TGCAGCGTTGAACGCAGGGCCACTGAAGCTTTCTTT
TRBV10-3,TRBD2,.,TRBJ2-2,CAIRRGEEAGELFF,TGTGCCATCAGACGGGGGGAGGAAGCCGGGGAGCTGTTTTTT
TRBV27,.,.,TRBJ2-3,CASRNRGTDTQYF,TGTGCCAGCAGGAACAGGGGCACAGATACGCAGTATTTT
TRBV6-1,.,.,TRBJ1-4,CASSDAGAGEKLFF,TGTGCCAGCAGTGATGCGGGGGCGGGTGAAAAACTGTTTTTT
TRBV9,TRBD2,.,TRBJ2-7,CASSVGVAGDPGEQYF,TGTGCCAGCAGCGTTGGAGTAGCGGGGGACCCAGGGGAGCAGTACTTC
TRBV7-2,TRBD1,.,TRBJ1-3,CASSLAPGGSGNTIYF,TGTGCCAGCAGCTTAGCGCCAGGGGGCTCTGGAAACACCATATATTTT
TRBV11-1,TRBD2,.,TRBJ2-7,CASSKRRGVVDEQYF,TGTGCCAGCAGCAAACGACGGGGGGTAGTGGACGAGCAGTACTTC
TRBV7-9,.,.,TRBJ2-2,CASRASWGDGELFF,TGTGCCAGCAGAGCTAGCTGGGGGGACGGGGAGCTGTTTTTT
TRBV7-2,TRBD2,.,TRBJ2-7,CASSDQIAGGRREQYF,TGTGCCAGCAGCGATCAAATAGCGGGGGGGCGTCGTGAGCAGTACTTC
TRBV11-2,.,.,TRBJ2-5,CASRGGDIQETQYF,TGTGCCAGTCGTGGGGGGGACATCCAAGAGACCCAGTACTTC
TRBV4-1,TRBD2,.,TRBJ2-5,CASSQGLSEGGPGETQYF,TGCGCCAGCAGCCAAGGACTGTCCGAGGGAGGGCCGGGCGAGACCCAGTACTTC
TRBV29-1,TRBD1,.,TRBJ2-7,CSVVGAGGGYEQYF,TGCAGCGTTGTTGGGGCAGGGGGCGGATACGAGCAGTACTTC
TRBV5-1,TRBD1,.,TRBJ1-5,CASSLAGRGSAQHF,TGCGCCAGCAGCTTGGCTGGCAGGGGGTCAGCCCAGCATTTT
TRBV4-3,TRBD1,.,TRBJ2-6,CASSQWDSALGANVLTF,TGCGCCAGCAGCCAGTGGGACAGTGCCCTTGGGGCCAACGTCCTGACTTTC
TRBV7-9,TRBD1,.,TRBJ2-2,CASSLLSQGANTGELFF,TGTGCCAGCAGCTTACTCTCCCAGGGGGCGAACACCGGGGAGCTGTTTTTT
TRBV6-5,.,.,TRBJ2-5,CASSSLARQETQYF,TGTGCCAGCAGTTCCCTAGCGAGGCAAGAGACCCAGTACTTC
TRBV4-3,TRBD1,.,TRBJ1-1,CASTLGDRENTEAFF,TGCGCCAGTACCCTGGGGGACAGGGAGAACACTGAAGCTTTCTTT
TRBV10-1,.,.,TRBJ2-5,CASSPASGETQYF,TGCGCCAGCAGCCCAGCTTCGGGAGAGACCCAGTACTTC
TRBV3-1/TRBV3-2,.,.,TRBJ1-2,CASSQALEWDGYTF,TGTGCCAGCAGCCAAGCCCTAGAGTGGGATGGCTACACCTTC
TRBV7-2,.,.,TRBJ1-6,CASSFGVNNSPLHF,TGTGCCAGCAGCTTCGGGGTAAATAATTCACCCCTCCACTTT
TRBV6-5,.,.,TRBJ1-5,CASSPLRAAGQPQHF,TGTGCCAGCAGTCCTCTCAGAGCCGCGGGCCAGCCCCAGCATTTT
TRBV7-3,TRBD1,.,TRBJ1-2,CASSLGGTGDYGYTF,TGTGCCAGCAGCTTAGGTGGGACAGGGGACTATGGCTACACCTTC
TRBV6-6,.,.,TRBJ2-1,CASSYSEGANEQFF,TGTGCCAGCAGTTACTCGGAAGGGGCGAATGAGCAGTTCTTC
TRBV29-1,TRBD2,.,TRBJ2-1,CSVVTLAGGYNEQFF,TGCAGCGTCGTTACCCTAGCGGGAGGTTACAATGAGCAGTTCTTC
TRBV18,.,many,TRBJ2-7,CASSPLGQTANQQYF,TGTGCCAGCTCACCCCTCGGACAGACCGCTAACCAGCAGTACTTC
TRBV4-3,.,.,TRBJ2-1,CASSLGGYNEQFF,TGCGCCAGCAGCTTAGGAGGATACAATGAGCAGTTCTTC
TRBV3-1/TRBV3-2,.,.,TRBJ2-1,CASSRPRAEQFF,TGTGCCAGCAGCCGCCCGAGGGCAGAGCAGTTCTTC
TRBV2,.,.,TRBJ1-5,CASSVSRGEEPQHF,TGTGCCAGCAGTGTATCCAGGGGTGAGGAGCCCCAGCATTTT
TRBV7-2,.,.,TRBJ2-3,CASSPAGQNTDTQYF,TGTGCCAGCAGCCCTGCGGGGCAGAACACAGATACGCAGTATTTT
TRBV9,.,.,TRBJ1-2,CASSEAALGWGYTF,TGTGCCAGCAGCGAGGCGGCCCTTGGATGGGGCTACACCTTC
TRBV7-8,.,many,TRBJ2-7,CASSLEPRGGRSYEQYF,TGTGCCAGCAGCTTAGAGCCGAGGGGGGGCCGTTCCTACGAGCAGTACTTC
TRBV27,.,.,TRBJ1-2,CASSFSDTRIYGYTF,TGTGCCAGCAGTTTCTCAGATACTAGGATTTATGGCTACACCTTC
TRBV27,.,.,TRBJ2-1,CASSLLAVDSYNEQFF,TGTGCCAGCAGTTTACTGGCGGTAGACTCCTACAATGAGCAGTTCTTC
TRBV5-1,.,.,TRBJ1-1,CASSLEGRASAEAFF,TGCGCCAGCAGCTTGGAAGGCAGGGCGTCGGCTGAAGCTTTCTTT
TRBV7-2,TRBD1,.,TRBJ1-1,CASSLTGDNTEAFF,TGTGCCAGCAGCTTGACAGGGGACAACACTGAAGCTTTCTTT
TRBV27,.,.,TRBJ1-5,CASSSLPVSNQPQHF,TGTGCCAGCAGTTCCCTCCCCGTTAGCAATCAGCCCCAGCATTTT
TRBV2,.,.,TRBJ2-7,CASRRDTDSYEQYF,TGTGCCAGCAGGAGGGACACGGACTCCTACGAGCAGTACTTC
TRBV10-1,.,.,TRBJ2-3,CASSDRGDGDTQYF,TGCGCCAGCAGTGACAGGGGAGACGGAGATACGCAGTATTTT
TRBV29-1,TRBD2,.,TRBJ2-1,CSVEEGTSASYNEQFF,TGCAGCGTTGAAGAAGGGACTAGCGCCTCCTACAATGAGCAGTTCTTC
TRBV6-2/TRBV6-3,.,.,TRBJ1-1,CASSYRGFTEAFF,TGTGCCAGCAGTTACAGGGGATTCACTGAAGCTTTCTTT
TRBV18,.,few,TRBJ1-5,CASSQGRNQPQHF,TGTGCCAGCTCACAGGGGCGGAATCAGCCCCAGCATTTT
TRBV7-2,.,.,TRBJ2-7,CASSLGTTYEQYF,TGTGCCAGCAGCCTCGGGACAACCTACGAGCAGTACTTC
TRBV6-5,.,.,TRBJ1-2,CAAGSYNYGYTF,TGTGCCGCTGGGAGTTATAACTATGGCTACACCTTC
TRBV7-8,.,.,TRBJ2-1,CASSLEELAGWLNEQFF,TGTGCCAGCAGCTTAGAGGAATTGGCAGGGTGGCTCAATGAGCAGTTCTTC
TRBV5-1,.,.,TRBJ2-7,CASSPGSRAGEQYF,TGCGCCAGCAGCCCGGGGTCTAGGGCCGGCGAGCAGTACTTC
TRBV7-9,TRBD1,.,TRBJ1-1,CASSPRTGDGRLNTEAFF,TGTGCCAGCAGCCCTCGGACAGGGGACGGTCGGCTGAACACTGAAGCTTTCTTT
TRBV28,.,.,TRBJ2-2,CASRAGQIGMGDTGELFF,TGTGCCAGCAGAGCCGGACAGATAGGGATGGGGGACACCGGGGAGCTGTTTTTT
TRBV5-4,TRBD1,.,TRBJ2-2,CASSLLGQGPGELFF,TGTGCCAGCAGCCTGCTGGGACAGGGTCCCGGGGAGCTGTTTTTT